Below, one T cell receptor beta chain is given with its context. The target antigen is unknown. Germline assignment: CDR1 MGHRA and CDR2 YSYEKL. This CDR3 contains 17 residues. Trimming removed 2 bases from V and 5 bases from J, with 21 bases in between. This record belongs to a study of T cell repertoires in cytomegalovirus infection. In the study overall: Researchers turned to recently identified HLA-C-restricted CMV epitopes as well as well-studied HLA-B-restricted ones. Signatures in public TCR beta sequences pointed to both CMV infection and matching HLA type. Findings and limits, study-wide: HLA-C-restricted CMV clonotypes gave the most frequent clonotype in two of eight donors. Based on cumulative public TCR beta family frequency, carriers of CMV plus the relevant HLA were identified.

One entry per CDR3 protein, called by TCRdb with MiXCR from the reads. The sample consists of hundreds of thousands of distinct CDR3 sequences, 42% of them appearing once. J is TRBJ2-5 and V is TRBV4-1; D perhaps matches TRBD2 (6 bases). The source is a human donor in good health (CMV status not recorded). Some clones in this sample may be carry-over from other donors' samples. The sequences come from cultured PBMCs, collected from culture after CMV antigen stimulation. In DNA, the CDR3 is TGCGCCAGCAGCCAAAAGTTGGCGGGGCTGGGGGGTGAGACCCAGTACTTC. It is translated as CASSQKLAGLGGETQYF.